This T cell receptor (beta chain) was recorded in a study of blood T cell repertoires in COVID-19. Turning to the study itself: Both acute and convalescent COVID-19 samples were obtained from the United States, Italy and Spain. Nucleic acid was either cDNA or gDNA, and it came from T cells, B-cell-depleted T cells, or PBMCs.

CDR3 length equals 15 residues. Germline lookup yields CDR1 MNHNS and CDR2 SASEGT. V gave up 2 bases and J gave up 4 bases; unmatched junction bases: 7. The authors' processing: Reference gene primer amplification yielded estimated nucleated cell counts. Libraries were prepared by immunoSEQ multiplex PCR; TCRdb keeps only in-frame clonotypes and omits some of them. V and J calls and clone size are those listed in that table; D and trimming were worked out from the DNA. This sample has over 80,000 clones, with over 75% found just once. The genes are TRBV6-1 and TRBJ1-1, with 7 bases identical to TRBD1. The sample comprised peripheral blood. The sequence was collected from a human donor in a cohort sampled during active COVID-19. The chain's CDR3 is CASSETGAGSTEAFF. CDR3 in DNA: TGTGCCAGCAGTGAAACAGGGGCAGGGAGCACTGAAGCTTTCTTT.